This TCR beta chain is drawn from a study of OX40 agonist ivuxolimab in advanced cancers. Study-wide context: Averaging 60 years in age, with a range of about 20 to 90, the cohort was 65% to 85% male.

The timepoints at which blood was sampled were baseline, cycle 4 day 1, and cycle 7 day 1. Some clones are missing from TCRdb's copy, which holds only in-frame ones; the method was immunoSEQ multiplex PCR. This table holds tens of thousands of clones, approximately 90% found once. The TCR sequence derives from an adult with an advanced solid tumor such as melanoma, head and neck, liver or kidney cancer. The sequencing here drew on CD4+ or CD8+ T cells sorted from blood, taken in a trial of the OX40 agonist ivuxolimab.

DNA of the CDR3: TGTGCCAGCAGTTTAGGGGATGTCATCGACAATGAGCAGTTCTTC. Translating it yields CASSLGDVIDNEQFF. The chain links TRBV27 to TRBJ2-1; unclear D gene. The CDR3 runs to 15 residues. Trimming cost V 2 bases and J 5 bases, with 13 bases left between them. Germline V gene lookup returns CDR1 MNHEY and CDR2 SMNVEV (reference sequence).